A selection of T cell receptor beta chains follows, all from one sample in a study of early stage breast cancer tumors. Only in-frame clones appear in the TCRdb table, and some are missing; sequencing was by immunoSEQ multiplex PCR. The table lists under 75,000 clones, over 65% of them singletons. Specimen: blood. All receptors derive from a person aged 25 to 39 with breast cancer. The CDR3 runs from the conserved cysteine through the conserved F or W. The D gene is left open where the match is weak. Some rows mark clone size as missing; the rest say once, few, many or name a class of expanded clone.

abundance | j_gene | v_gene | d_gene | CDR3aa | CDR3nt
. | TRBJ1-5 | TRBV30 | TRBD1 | CAWSVGQPGDQPQHF | TGTGCCTGGAGTGTGGGACAGCCGGGGGATCAGCCCCAGCATTTT
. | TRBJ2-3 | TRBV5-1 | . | CASSRGSTDTQYF | TGCGCCAGCAGCCGGGGAAGCACAGATACGCAGTATTTT
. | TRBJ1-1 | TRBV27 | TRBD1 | CASSPLGGNTEAFF | TGTGCCAGCAGTCCCTTAGGGGGCAACACTGAAGCTTTCTTT
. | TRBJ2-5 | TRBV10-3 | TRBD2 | CAISERLAGGEETQYF | TGTGCCATCAGTGAGCGACTAGCCGGGGGGGAGGAGACCCAGTACTTC
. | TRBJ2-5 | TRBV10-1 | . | CASSEGMSETQYF | TGCGCCAGCAGTGAGGGGATGTCGGAGACCCAGTACTTC
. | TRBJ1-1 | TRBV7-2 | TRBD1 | CASSLTGGLGFF | TGTGCCAGCAGCCTGACAGGGGGCTTAGGTTTCTTT
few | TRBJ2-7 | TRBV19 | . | CASSLSHGGYEQYF | TGTGCCAGTAGTCTATCGCATGGGGGGTACGAGCAGTACTTC
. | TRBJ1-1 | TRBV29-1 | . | CSVEDYEQGGATEAFF | TGCAGCGTTGAAGACTACGAACAGGGAGGTGCGACTGAAGCTTTCTTT
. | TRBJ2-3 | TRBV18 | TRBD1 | CASSRRLTGTGSTDTQYF | TGTGCCAGCTCACGTCGACTAACCGGGACAGGGTCCACAGATACGCAGTATTTT
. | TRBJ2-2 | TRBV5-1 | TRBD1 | CASSRGQRTNTGELFF | TGCGCCAGCAGCAGGGGACAGAGAACGAACACCGGGGAGCTGTTTTTT
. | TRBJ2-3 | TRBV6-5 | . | CASRRPASTDTQYF | TGTGCCAGCAGACGACCAGCTAGCACAGATACGCAGTATTTT
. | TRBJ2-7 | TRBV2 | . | CASSEANASYEQYF | TGTGCCAGCAGTGAAGCGAATGCCTCCTACGAGCAGTACTTC
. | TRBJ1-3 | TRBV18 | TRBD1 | CASSRTGDGNTIYF | TGTGCCAGCTCTAGGACAGGGGATGGAAACACCATATATTTT
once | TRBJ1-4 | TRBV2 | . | CASQGGTSNEKLFF | TGTGCCAGCCAAGGTGGGACGTCAAATGAAAAACTGTTTTTT
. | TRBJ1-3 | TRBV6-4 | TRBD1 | CASSAPRTGLGPSSGNTIYF | TGTGCCAGCAGTGCACCCAGGACAGGGTTGGGACCCTCCTCTGGAAACACCATATATTTT
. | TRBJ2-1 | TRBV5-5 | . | CAITDSGRNEQFF | TGTGCCATCACAGACTCGGGCAGGAATGAGCAGTTCTTC
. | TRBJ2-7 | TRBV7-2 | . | CASSSAYEQYF | TGTGCCAGCAGCTCTGCCTACGAGCAGTACTTC
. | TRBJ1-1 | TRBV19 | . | CASIQSWGNTEAFF | TGTGCCAGTATACAAAGCTGGGGGAACACTGAAGCTTTCTTT
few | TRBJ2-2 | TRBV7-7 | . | CASSLEGGNTGELFF | TGTGCCAGCAGCTTAGAGGGGGGGAACACCGGGGAGCTGTTTTTT
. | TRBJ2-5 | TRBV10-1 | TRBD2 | CASSPTSDEETQYF | TGCGCCAGCAGCCCGACTAGCGACGAAGAGACCCAGTACTTC
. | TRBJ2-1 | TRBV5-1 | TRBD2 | CASSSHPGLHNEQFF | TGCGCCAGCAGCTCCCACCCGGGACTACACAATGAGCAGTTCTTC
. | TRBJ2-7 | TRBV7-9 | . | CASSLVRGYEQYF | TGTGCCAGCAGCTTAGTCCGGGGCTACGAGCAGTACTTC
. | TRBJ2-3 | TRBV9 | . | CASSVGGTDTQYF | TGTGCCAGCAGCGTAGGGGGCACAGATACGCAGTATTTT
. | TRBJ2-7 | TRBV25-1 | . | CASSGTGNDYEQYF | TGTGCCAGCAGCGGAACAGGGAACGACTACGAGCAGTACTTC
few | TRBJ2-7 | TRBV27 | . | CASSFIRTGGSGRAYEQYF | TGTGCCAGCAGTTTCATAAGGACAGGGGGGAGCGGGAGGGCCTACGAGCAGTACTTC
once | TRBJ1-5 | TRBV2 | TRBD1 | CASSEFETGGAQPQHF | TGTGCCAGCAGTGAATTTGAGACAGGGGGGGCTCAGCCCCAGCATTTT
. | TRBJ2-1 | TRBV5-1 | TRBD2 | CASSLTGLAGQGSNEQFF | TGCGCCAGCAGCCTAACGGGACTAGCGGGACAGGGGTCTAATGAGCAGTTCTTC
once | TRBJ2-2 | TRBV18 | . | CASSPRIEGAGELFF | TGTGCCAGCTCACCACGGATAGAGGGGGCCGGGGAGCTGTTTTTT
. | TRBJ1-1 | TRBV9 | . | CASSVLDGMNTEAFF | TGTGCCAGCAGCGTATTGGACGGAATGAACACTGAAGCTTTCTTT
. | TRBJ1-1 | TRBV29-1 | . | CSVGRGVPGNTEAFF | TGCAGCGTTGGTAGGGGAGTACCAGGGAACACTGAAGCTTTCTTT
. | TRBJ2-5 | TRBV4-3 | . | CASSQPGQPETQYF | TGCGCCAGCAGCCAGCCCGGACAGCCAGAGACCCAGTACTTC
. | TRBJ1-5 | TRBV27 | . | CASSLREDQPQHF | TGTGCCAGCAGTTTGAGGGAAGACCAGCCCCAGCATTTT
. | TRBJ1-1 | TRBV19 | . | CASSYARNTEAFF | TGTGCCAGTAGTTATGCCCGGAACACTGAAGCTTTCTTT
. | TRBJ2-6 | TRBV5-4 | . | CASSLVDFSGANVLTF | TGTGCCAGCAGCTTGGTTGATTTCTCTGGGGCCAACGTCCTGACTTTC
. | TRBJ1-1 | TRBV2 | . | CASSDLRGNTEAFF | TGTGCCAGCAGTGATCTGAGGGGAAACACTGAAGCTTTCTTT
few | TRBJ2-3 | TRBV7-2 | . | CASSPGSADTQYF | TGTGCCAGCAGCCCAGGAAGCGCAGATACGCAGTATTTT
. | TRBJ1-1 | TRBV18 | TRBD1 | CASSPSTGGRTEAFF | TGTGCCAGCTCGCCCTCGACAGGGGGCCGGACTGAAGCTTTCTTT
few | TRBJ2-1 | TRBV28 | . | CASSFESGNNEQFF | TGTGCCAGCAGTTTCGAGTCAGGGAACAATGAGCAGTTCTTC
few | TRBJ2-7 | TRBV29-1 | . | CSGGERRYEQYF | TGCAGCGGGGGGGAGCGCCGATACGAGCAGTACTTC
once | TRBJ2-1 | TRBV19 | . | CASSMLGISYNEQFF | TGTGCCAGTAGTATGCTCGGGATCTCCTACAATGAGCAGTTCTTC
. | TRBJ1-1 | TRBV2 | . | CASSEREVRVGTEAFF | TGTGCCAGCAGTGAAAGGGAGGTGAGGGTGGGCACTGAAGCTTTCTTT
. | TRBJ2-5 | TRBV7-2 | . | CASSLFSAGGGTQYF | TGTGCCAGCAGCTTATTTTCGGCAGGCGGAGGGACCCAGTACTTC
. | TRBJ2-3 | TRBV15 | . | CATSRDRAGGRTDTQYF | TGTGCCACCAGCCGGGACAGGGCGGGGGGTCGGACAGATACGCAGTATTTT
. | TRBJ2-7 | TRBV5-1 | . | CASRTGGSPYEQYF | TGCGCCAGCAGAACCGGAGGGTCCCCCTACGAGCAGTACTTC
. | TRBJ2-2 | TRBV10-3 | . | CAISEPIPTGELFF | TGTGCCATCAGTGAGCCGATCCCCACCGGGGAGCTGTTTTTT
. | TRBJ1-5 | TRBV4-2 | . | CASSQGLPGNQPQHF | TGTGCCAGCAGCCAGGGATTACCTGGCAATCAGCCCCAGCATTTT
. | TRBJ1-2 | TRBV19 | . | CASSRILINYGYTF | TGTGCCAGTAGTAGGATACTGATTAACTATGGCTACACCTTC
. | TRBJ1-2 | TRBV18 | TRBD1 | CASSPPAGQGVYGYTF | TGTGCCAGCTCACCACCGGCGGGACAGGGGGTCTATGGCTACACCTTC